Each of the 14 T cell receptor beta chains below was sequenced from the same sample in a study of human T cells and chemical hapten exposure. Time point denoted: healthy volunteer bleed at 6 weeks. Sequencing started from total RNA isolated from unfractionated whole blood. TCRdb re-derived calls from the RACE reads in MiXCR, one entry per CDR3 protein. In the table there are fewer than 85,000 distinct CDR3 sequences, around 9.3% of which are singletons. The specimen was whole blood. All receptors derive from a female donor in good health. Some clones in this sample may be carry-over from other donors' samples.

This clonotype was detected only a few times. The CDR3, as DNA: TGTGCCAGCAGCGTAGTGGCAGGGCAGGGGACTGAAGCTTTCTTT. This encodes CASSVVAGQGTEAFF. J is TRBJ1-1 and V is TRBV9; D may be TRBD1 (6 bases). CDR1 is SGDLS and CDR2 is YYNGEE in the germline V gene. The CDR3 covers 15 residues. Trimming took off 0 bases at V and 5 bases at J, with 14 bases between the two ends. The full variable domain, in which reference TRBV9 and TRBJ1-1 provide the parts outside the CDR3, is DSGVTQTPKHLITATGQRVTLRCSPRSGDLSVYWYQQSLDQGLQFLIQYYNGEERAKGNILERFSAQQFPDLHSELNLSSLELGDSALYFCASSVVAGQGTEAFFGQGTRLTVV.

This chain connects TRBV27 to TRBJ1-6; D is unclear. V lost 5 bases to trimming and J lost 2 bases, with 13 bases between them. Germline V gene data show CDR1 as MNHEY and CDR2 as SMNVEV (reference sequence). The CDR3 extends over 16 amino acids. The CDR3 DNA sequence: TGTGCCAGCAGTAAAGGGTTTGGTGCCTATAATTCACCCCTCCACTTT. Protein product: CASSKGFGAYNSPLHF.

Written as DNA, the CDR3 is TGTGCCAGTACAAGGGAGGTAAACTATGGCTACACCTTC. Its translation: CASTREVNYGYTF. The chain has TRBV19 and TRBJ1-2; D uncertain. V lost 7 bases to trimming and J lost 2 bases, with 11 bases between them. The germline V gene encodes CDR1 LNHDA and CDR2 SQIVND (reference sequence). The CDR3 runs 13 residues. Together with reference TRBV19 and TRBJ1-2, the CDR3 gives the full variable domain: DGGITQSPKYLFRKEGQNVTLSCEQNLNHDAMYWYRQDPGQGLRLIYYSQIVNDFQKGDIAEGYSVSREKKESFPLTVTSAQKNPTAFYLCASTREVNYGYTFGSGTRLTVV.

This clonotype was seen more than once but under ten times. V gene TRBV20-1 combines with J gene TRBJ2-1; D tentatively fits TRBD1 or TRBD2 (6 bases each). Germline CDR1 and CDR2: DFQATT and SNEGSKA (reference sequence). The CDR3 is 12 amino acids. Trimming shortened V by 5 bases and J by 10 bases, and 15 bases separated the two germline ends. CDR3 nucleotide sequence: TGCAGTGCTTGGAGGGGGGCCTCAGAGCAGTTCTTC. It specifies CSAWRGASEQFF.

This clonotype was detected a few times. The rearrangement links TRBV20-1 to TRBJ2-7; D possibly corresponds to TRBD2 (5 bases). CDR3 size: 13 residues. From germline, CDR1 is DFQATT and CDR2 SNEGSKA (reference sequence). Between the trimmed V and J ends, which lost 3 bases and 10 bases, there was a span of 19 bases. The CDR3 is CSASRGNRAGQYF. The CDR3 DNA follows: TGCAGTGCTAGCCGGGGTAACCGCGCGGGCCAGTACTTC.

The chain joins TRBV14 to TRBJ2-7; TRBD1 matches at 7 bases. This CDR3 is 12 amino acids long. Germline CDR1 is SGHDN and CDR2 is FVKESK. V was clipped by 8 bases and J by 7 bases; unmatched bases: 8. CDR3 DNA sequence: TGTGCCAGCCGAATGACAGGGTGGGAGCAGTACTTC. This codes for CASRMTGWEQYF. Complete variable domain (other parts from reference TRBV14 and TRBJ2-7): EAGVTQFPSHSVIEKGQTVTLRCDPISGHDNLYWYRRVMGKEIKFLLHFVKESKQDESGMPNNRFLAERTGGTYSTLKVQPAELEDSGVYFCASRMTGWEQYFGPGTRLTVT.

This clonotype was recorded a few times. This sequence joins TRBV19 and TRBJ1-2, with D possibly matching TRBD1 (5 bases). Trimming cost V 7 bases and J 7 bases, with 16 bases left between them. From germline, CDR1 is LNHDA and CDR2 SQIVND (reference sequence). The CDR3 length is 13 residues. This CDR3 is CASTLRGGGGYTF. Written as DNA, the CDR3 is TGTGCCAGTACCCTGAGGGGAGGTGGTGGCTACACCTTC. Full variable domain (missing parts from reference TRBV19 and TRBJ1-2): DGGITQSPKYLFRKEGQNVTLSCEQNLNHDAMYWYRQDPGQGLRLIYYSQIVNDFQKGDIAEGYSVSREKKESFPLTVTSAQKNPTAFYLCASTLRGGGGYTFGSGTRLTVV.

The V call is TRBV5-1, the J call TRBJ1-1; 8 bases are shared with TRBD1. Germline trimming cut 4 bases from V and 1 base from J; bases unmatched to any gene: 12. CDR1 is SGHRS and CDR2 is YFSETQ in the germline V gene. The CDR3 consists of 17 residues. CDR3 residues: CASSKEGSGGPNTEAFF. CDR3 coding DNA: TGCGCCAGCAGCAAGGAGGGGTCAGGGGGCCCGAACACTGAAGCTTTCTTT.

This clonotype was counted ten times or more. The chain has TRBV20-1 and TRBJ1-6; 9 nucleotides line up with TRBD1. Trimming cost V 6 bases and J 0 bases; bases outside gene matches: 6. CDR3 length equals 16 residues. Germline V gene data show CDR1 as DFQATT and CDR2 as SNEGSKA (reference sequence). The CDR3 DNA is TGCAGTGCAGGGACAGGGCACAGCTCCTATAATTCACCCCTCCACTTT. Protein sequence: CSAGTGHSSYNSPLHF.

The chain joins TRBV3-1 to TRBJ1-6; D gene ambiguous. The V gene's germline CDR1 is LGHDT and CDR2 YNNKEL (reference sequence). V was pared by 4 bases and J by 7 bases, with 5 bases between. The CDR3 covers 12 residues. The CDR3 DNA reads TGTGCCAGCAGCCTGTGGAATTCACCCCTCCACTTT. Residues: CASSLWNSPLHF.

The table lists this clonotype with many counts. The CDR3 loop is CASRDSSTDTQYF. CDR3 DNA: TGTGCCAGCAGAGACAGTAGCACAGATACGCAGTATTTT. The rearrangement links TRBV28 to TRBJ2-3, with D possibly TRBD1 on 5 matching bases. The CDR3 loop spans 13 amino acids. The germline V gene has CDR1 MDHEN and CDR2 SYDVKM. Deletions cut 6 bases from V and 0 bases from J, with 7 bases between.

This clonotype was observed at least ten times. The chain combines TRBV19 with TRBJ1-5; 9 bases match TRBD1. Germline V CDR1 and CDR2: LNHDA, SQIVND (reference sequence). J was trimmed by 7 bases and V by 5 bases; bases with no gene match: 3. The CDR3 spans 13 residues. The CDR3 protein is CASSGTGTQPQHF. DNA of the CDR3: TGTGCCAGTAGTGGGACAGGGACGCAGCCCCAGCATTTT.

The sample holds many counts of this clonotype. This chain links TRBV20-1 with TRBJ1-6; no firm D call. CDR1 and CDR2 from the germline V gene are DFQATT and SNEGSKA (reference sequence). The length of the CDR3 is 13 residues. The ends were cut back, 7 bases at V and 9 bases at J, with 16 bases in the middle. CDR3 coding DNA: TGCAGTGTTAGGGTTGCGGTCCGTTCACCCCTCCACTTT. Translating gives CSVRVAVRSPLHF.

This clonotype was recorded a few times. As DNA, the CDR3 is TGTGCCAGCAGCTACTTGCAAGGGGACACTGAAGCTTTCTTT. Residues: CASSYLQGDTEAFF. The chain joins TRBV3-1 to TRBJ1-1, with a weak D call TRBD1 (5 bases). V lost 5 bases and J lost 3, with 13 bases in between. The V gene's germline CDR1 is LGHDT and CDR2 YNNKEL (reference sequence). This CDR3 has 14 amino acids.